This T cell receptor (beta chain) was profiled in a study of beta chain features in type 1 diabetes. Study-level information: Sorted cells, some 110,000,000 in number, were examined across all samples. Study-level results: Patients with Type 1 diabetes showed moderately but significantly shorter TCRB CDR3s in all four CD4+ subsets. Lower insertion and higher deletion counts appeared at VDJ junctions in type 1 diabetes patients.

About this clone: Its antigen remains unidentified.

Germline loops: CDR1 SGHVS, CDR2 FQNEAQ. The CDR3 is made up of 15 amino acids. The V segment lost 3 bases and the J segment 5 bases; nucleotides outside the gene matches: 6. Expressed TCRB transcripts were sequenced because the entire RNA isolate underwent reverse transcription. Sequenced by immunoSEQ multiplex PCR; TCRdb stores in-frame clones only, minus some. The repertoire holds over 55,000 clones, with around half as singletons. Sorting of CD4+ naive, central memory, regulatory and stem cell-like memory cells was performed via CD45RO/CCR7/CD25/CD127/CD95/CD27. This clonotype was obtained from a middle-aged woman with type 1 diabetes. The V call is TRBV7-8, the J call TRBJ2-3; 9 nucleotides line up with TRBD2. Sequencing was carried out using Tregs from blood. The CDR3 loop is CASSLGGRAGDTQYF. CDR3 DNA sequence: TGTGCCAGCAGCTTGGGCGGGAGGGCCGGAGATACGCAGTATTTT.